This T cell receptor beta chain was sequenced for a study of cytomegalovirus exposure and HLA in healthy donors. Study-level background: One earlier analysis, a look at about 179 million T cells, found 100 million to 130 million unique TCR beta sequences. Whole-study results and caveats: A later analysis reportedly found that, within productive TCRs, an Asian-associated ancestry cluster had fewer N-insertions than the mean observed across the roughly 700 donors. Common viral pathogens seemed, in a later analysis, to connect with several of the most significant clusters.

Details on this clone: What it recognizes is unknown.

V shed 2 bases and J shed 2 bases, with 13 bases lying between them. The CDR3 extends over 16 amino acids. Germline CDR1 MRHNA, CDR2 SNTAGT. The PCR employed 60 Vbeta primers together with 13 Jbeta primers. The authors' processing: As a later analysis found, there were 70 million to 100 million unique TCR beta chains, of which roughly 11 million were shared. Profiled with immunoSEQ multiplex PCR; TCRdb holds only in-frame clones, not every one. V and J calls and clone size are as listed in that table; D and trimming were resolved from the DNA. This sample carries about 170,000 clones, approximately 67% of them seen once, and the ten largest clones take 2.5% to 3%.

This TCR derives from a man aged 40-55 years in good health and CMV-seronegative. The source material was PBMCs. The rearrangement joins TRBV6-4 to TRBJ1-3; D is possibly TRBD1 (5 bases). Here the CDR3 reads CASSDQGKIAGNTIYF. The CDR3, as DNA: TGTGCCAGCAGTGACCAGGGAAAGATCGCTGGAAACACCATATATTTT.